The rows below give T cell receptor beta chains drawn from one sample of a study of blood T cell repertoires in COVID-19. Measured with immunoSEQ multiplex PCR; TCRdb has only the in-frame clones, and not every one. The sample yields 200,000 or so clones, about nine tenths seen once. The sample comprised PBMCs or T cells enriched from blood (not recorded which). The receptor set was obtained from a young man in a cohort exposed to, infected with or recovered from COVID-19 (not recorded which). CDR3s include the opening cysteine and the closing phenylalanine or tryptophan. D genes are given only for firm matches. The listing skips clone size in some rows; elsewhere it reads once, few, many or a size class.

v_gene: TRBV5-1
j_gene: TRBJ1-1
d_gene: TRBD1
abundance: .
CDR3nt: TGCGCCAGCAGCTTGTGGGGACAGCCGAAAAACACTGAAGCTTTCTTT
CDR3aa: CASSLWGQPKNTEAFF

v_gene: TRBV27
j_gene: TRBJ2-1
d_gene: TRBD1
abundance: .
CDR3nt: TGTGCCAGCAAAAGGACAGGGGGATACAATGAGCAGTTCTTC
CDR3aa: CASKRTGGYNEQFF

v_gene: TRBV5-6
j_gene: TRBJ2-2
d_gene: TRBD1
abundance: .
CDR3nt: TGTGCCAGCACCCTGCATCTAGGACAGGTCACGACCGGGGAGCTGTTTTTT
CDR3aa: CASTLHLGQVTTGELFF

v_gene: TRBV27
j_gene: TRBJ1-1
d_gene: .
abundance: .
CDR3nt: TGTGCCAGCAGTTTAAGTGCGATGAACACTGAAGCTTTCTTT
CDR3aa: CASSLSAMNTEAFF

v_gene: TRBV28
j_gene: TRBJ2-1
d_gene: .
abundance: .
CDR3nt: TGTGCCAGCAGCTCTCGGCGAACAGGGAGCTCCTACAATGAGCAGTTCTTC
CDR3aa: CASSSRRTGSSYNEQFF

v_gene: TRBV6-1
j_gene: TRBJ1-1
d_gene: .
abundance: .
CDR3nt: TGTGCCAGCAGTGAAGGGGGGTTAGGGGGCACTGAAGCTTTCTTT
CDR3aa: CASSEGGLGGTEAFF

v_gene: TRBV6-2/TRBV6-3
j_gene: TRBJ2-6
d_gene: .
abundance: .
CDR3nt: TGTGCCAGCAGTTACTCGAGAGGCTCTGGGGCCAACGTCCTGACTTTC
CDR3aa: CASSYSRGSGANVLTF

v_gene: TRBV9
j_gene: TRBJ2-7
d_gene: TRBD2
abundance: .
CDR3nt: TGTGCCAGCTCGACTAGCGGGGGCTACGAGCAGTACTTC
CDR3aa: CASSTSGGYEQYF

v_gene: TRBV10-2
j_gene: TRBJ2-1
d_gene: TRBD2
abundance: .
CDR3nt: TGCGCCAGCCAAGCGGGAGAAGCGGCAAATGAGCAGTTCTTC
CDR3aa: CASQAGEAANEQFF

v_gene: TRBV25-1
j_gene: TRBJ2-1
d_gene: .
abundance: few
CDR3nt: TGTGCCAGCAGGACGTTGGGAGTGTTGAGCTCCTACAATGAGCAGTTCTTC
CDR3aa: CASRTLGVLSSYNEQFF

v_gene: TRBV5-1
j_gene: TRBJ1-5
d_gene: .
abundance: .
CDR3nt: TGCGCCAGCAGCTTGGCCGGGGGGAGCAATCAGCCCCAGCATTTT
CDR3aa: CASSLAGGSNQPQHF

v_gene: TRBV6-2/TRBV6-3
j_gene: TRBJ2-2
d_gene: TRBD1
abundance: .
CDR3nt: TGTGCCAGCAGTAGGGACAGAAACACCGGGGAGCTGTTTTTT
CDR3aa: CASSRDRNTGELFF

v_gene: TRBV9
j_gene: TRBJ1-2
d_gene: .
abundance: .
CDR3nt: TGTGCCAGCAGCGTACACTTCTATGGCTACACCTTC
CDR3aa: CASSVHFYGYTF

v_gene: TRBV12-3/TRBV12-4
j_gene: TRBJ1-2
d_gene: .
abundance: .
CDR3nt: TGTGCCAGTAGTGACAGGAGATATGGCTACACCTTC
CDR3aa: CASSDRRYGYTF

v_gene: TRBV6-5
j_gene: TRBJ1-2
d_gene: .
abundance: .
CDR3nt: TGTGCCAGCAGTTTGTCGGGGTTAGCTAACTATGGCTACACCTTC
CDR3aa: CASSLSGLANYGYTF

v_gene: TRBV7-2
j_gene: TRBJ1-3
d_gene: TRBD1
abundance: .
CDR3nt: TGTGCCAGCAGTTCCGGGACAGGGGCTGGAAACACCATATATTTT
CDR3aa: CASSSGTGAGNTIYF

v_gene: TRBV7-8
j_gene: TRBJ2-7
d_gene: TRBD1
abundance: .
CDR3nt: TGTGCCAGCAGCCCGGACAGGGACCCCTACGAGCAGTACTTC
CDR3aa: CASSPDRDPYEQYF

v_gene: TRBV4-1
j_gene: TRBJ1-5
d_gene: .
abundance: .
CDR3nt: TGCGCCAGCAGCCAAGAACGAGGAGGTGATGGCAATCAGCCCCAGCATTTT
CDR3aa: CASSQERGGDGNQPQHF

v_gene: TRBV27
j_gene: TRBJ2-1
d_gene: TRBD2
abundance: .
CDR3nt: TGTGCCAGCAGTGCGCCGATAAGAACGGGACTAGTGTCCTACAATGAGCAGTTCTTC
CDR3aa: CASSAPIRTGLVSYNEQFF

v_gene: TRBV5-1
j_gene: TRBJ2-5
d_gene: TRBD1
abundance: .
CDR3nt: TGCGCCAGCAGCCTAGGGACAGGTCAAGAGACCCAGTACTTC
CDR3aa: CASSLGTGQETQYF

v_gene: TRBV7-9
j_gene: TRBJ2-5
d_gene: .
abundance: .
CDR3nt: TGTGCCAGCACCCACCCGCGGAGCCAAGAGACCCAGTACTTC
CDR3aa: CASTHPRSQETQYF

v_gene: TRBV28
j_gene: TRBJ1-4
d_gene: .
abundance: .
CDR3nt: TGTGCCAGCACCCACAGCAAAGCAACTAATGAAAAACTGTTTTTT
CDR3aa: CASTHSKATNEKLFF

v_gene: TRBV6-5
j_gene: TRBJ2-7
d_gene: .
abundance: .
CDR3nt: TGTGCCAGCAGTCTAGTTTCGCACTACGAGCAGTACTTC
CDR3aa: CASSLVSHYEQYF

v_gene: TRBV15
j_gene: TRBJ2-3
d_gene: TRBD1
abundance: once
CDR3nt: TGTGCCACCAGCAGAGTCAGACTTAAGGGGACAGGGCTACGCACAGATACGCAGTATTTT
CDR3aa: CATSRVRLKGTGLRTDTQYF

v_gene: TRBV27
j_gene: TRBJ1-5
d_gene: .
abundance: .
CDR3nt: TGTGCCAGCAGTCCGTGGGACAATAGCAATCAGCCCCAGCATTTT
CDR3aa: CASSPWDNSNQPQHF

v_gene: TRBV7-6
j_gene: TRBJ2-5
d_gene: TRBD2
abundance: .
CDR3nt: TGTGCCAGCAGCTTAGGATCTAGCGGGAGGGGACAGACCCAGTACTTC
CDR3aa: CASSLGSSGRGQTQYF

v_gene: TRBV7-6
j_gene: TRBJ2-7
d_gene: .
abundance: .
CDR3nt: TGTGCCAGCAGCTTAAATAGCCAGGGACTGGGTGAGCAGTACTTC
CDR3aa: CASSLNSQGLGEQYF

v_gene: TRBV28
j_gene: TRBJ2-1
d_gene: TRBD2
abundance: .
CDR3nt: TGTGCCAGCAGGGGGGGGTTGGATGAGCAGTTCTTC
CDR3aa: CASRGGLDEQFF